This entry features one TCR beta chain sequence. This clone was detected once. Its target antigen remains unknown. Base qualities are not provided; no much larger clone lies one nucleotide away. The sample belongs to a study of cytomegalovirus exposure and HLA in healthy donors (dated by TCRdb to about 2017). For context, the study as a whole: An earlier analysis of some 600 of the donors reported about 300 Gb of sequence data and about 120 million unique TCR beta sequences obtained from some 200 million T cells. The study profiled the T cell repertoires of about 720 subjects by immunosequencing and related them to cytomegalovirus serostatus. High-throughput TCR immunosequencing, statistical association of individual TCRs with disease status, and machine learning were combined to predict cytomegalovirus infection status. An early release that covered about 600 HLA-typed donors contained about 300 gigabases of sequencing data and tens of millions of unique TCR sequences. A later analysis re-examined previously published TCR beta repertoires from over 500 donors and added high-resolution HLA genotyping to investigate patterns of TCR occurrence. On average, over 200,000 unique TCR beta nucleotide sequences were sequenced per donor among some 430 genotyped donors of the cohort, with approximately 18% of those sequences being non-productive. The genetic ancestry cluster associated with self-reported Caucasian donors included over 80% of the 350 to 500 genotyped donors. A handful of DR-DQ haplotypes were treated as single units for association and clustering because of strong linkage in the cohort. Typing coverage varied by locus: about 629-640 donors for A, B, C, DRB1 and DQB1; approximately 520 for DQA1; about 590 for DPA1; 450 to 480 for DPB1. Both class I and class II loci were covered by HLA typing, at four-digit resolution. Every discovery cohort repertoire had been produced on one sequencing platform. The aim of the study was to test whether cataloging public T cell receptors could identify signatures of past pathogen exposure. In the later analysis, no new phenotypic data were used to find candidate immune exposures; instead, reliance was placed on TCR beta sequences and their occurrence across donors. In a later genetic analysis, genome-wide SNP genotypes for about 55% of the 666 donors were used, and that subset was treated as a discovery cohort. Alongside the repertoire data, information on donor age, sex, ethnicity and CMV serostatus was compiled. Besides the first cohort of approximately 710 subjects, a separate validation cohort made up of 95 to 150 different subjects was used. In an earlier analysis of more than 550 of the donors, high-throughput TCR beta sequencing was used to judge whether each TCR beta V gene segment behaved as functional or pseudogenic. The study at large found these results: Compared with the roughly 700-donor mean, donors in an Asian-associated ancestry cluster had fewer N-insertions in productive TCRs, according to a later genetic analysis. The cohort was sequenced for TCR beta chains only, and without alpha or paired-chain data the features that could be detected were limited. Specific HLA alleles were associated with 16,951 TCR beta sequences at a false discovery rate of 0.05 in a later analysis. The presence/absence analyses assumed that sequencing depth was roughly uniform across donors, and that assumption may not be true. According to the authors, the approach could potentially be generalized to other disease states and immunological phenotypes. A cluster of highly shared sequence variants was judged likely to represent a technical artifact of the sequencing pipeline. For the cohort, immune exposure information was limited to CMV serostatus. A later analysis found that HLA-associated TCR beta chains were more clonally expanded and had lower generation probabilities than equally common non-associated chains. Linkage disequilibrium might explain the correlated functional status among segregating V segments, but an unknown experimental factor could not be ruled out. In a later analysis, several top co-occurrence clusters were reported to appear linked to parvovirus B19, influenza, CMV and Epstein-Barr virus. Broadly in line with IMGT annotations, most TCR beta V segments showed up in productive rearrangements about 90% or about 30% of the time in an earlier analysis of around 600 of the donors. The study gave a list of under 200 TCR beta chains associated with cytomegalovirus. The classifier was reported to diagnose cytomegalovirus status with high specificity and sensitivity in both the original and validation cohorts. A further reported finding was that TCR beta sequences accurately predicted the HLA-A and HLA-B alleles for most subjects in the first cohort. HLA typing was unavailable for some donors at each locus, so association tests used only the typed subset. Strong co-occurrence of HLA alleles, especially DR and DQ, made assigning TCR associations to individual alleles difficult. In vitro tests confirmed that a few of the cytomegalovirus-associated TCR beta chains recognize cytomegalovirus antigens. The 87-base-pair reads could not distinguish some IMGT-functional V segments, including TRBV6-2 and TRBV6-3, so those segments were excluded. An association between a missense DCLRE1C variant and V-gene and J-gene trimming of TCR beta chains was found in a later genetic analysis and replicated in an independent cohort. In a later analysis, the rate of TCR association differed among HLA loci, with DRB1 alleles having the most associated TCRs and HLA-C alleles having the fewest. Roughly 17 rarely observed V segments, including chromosome 9 orphons, were excluded from the earlier analysis of almost 600 of the donors because counts were too low. According to a later analysis, most CMV-associated TCR beta chains appeared to be HLA-restricted, and the HLA associations seemed to be driven largely by CMV exposure. While some public TCRs were present in many individuals, most TCR sequences turned up only very rarely across donors.

Via the germline V gene, CDR1 is SNHLY and CDR2 FYNNEI. Its CDR3 holds 16 amino acids, cysteine through phenylalanine. Just CDR3 DNA is preserved here, 48 bases in frame from base 1. Deletion took 4 bases off V and 0 bases off J, with a span of 13 bases between the germline ends. Receptor libraries were prepared by the immunoSEQ multiplex PCR assay. The multiplex PCR relied on a mix of 60 forward primers for TCR Vbeta segments and 13 reverse primers for TCR Jbeta segments. Amplification of the CDR3 region of rearranged TCR beta genes was performed with a multiplex PCR assay on genomic DNA. Amplified TCR beta libraries were sequenced as 87-base-pair reads on the Illumina HiSeq System. In the paper's pipeline: A later analysis tallied 75 million to 95 million unique TCR beta chains across the 700 or so repertoires, and 10 million to 11 million of those chains were shared by two or more donors. Raw reads were error-corrected and collapsed into unique sequences with a nearest-neighbor algorithm that merged closely related sequences to remove PCR and sequencing errors. CDR3 sequences were aligned to IMGT reference sequences to assign V, D and J gene segments. Each retained sequence needed at least a six-nucleotide match to both a V gene segment and a J gene segment. Rearrangements were called productive when the CDR3 lacked stop codons and stayed in frame with V and J; all others were non-productive. CDR3 was defined according to IMGT convention as the region running from the second conserved V-encoded cysteine to the conserved J-encoded phenylalanine. In an earlier analysis of just under 600 of the donors, sequences lacking an unambiguous match to a single V gene segment were excluded. An earlier analysis of 587 of the donors called V segments functional above 56.7% productive rearrangements and segregating when the between-donor standard deviation exceeded 5%. A statistical classification framework was developed to diagnose cytomegalovirus status using the catalog of TCR beta chain sequences. In a later analysis, V and J genes were assigned by comparing TCR nucleotide sequences against IMGT/GENE-DB human TR gene sequences. Using the TCRdist pipeline, a later analysis assigned CDR3 sequences along with most-parsimonious VDJ recombination scenarios. In a later analysis, each TCR beta chain was defined by its CDR3 amino acid sequence together with its V-gene family, and reads lacking a unique V-gene family were excluded. To address suspected cross-contamination and a sequencing artifact, a later analysis removed a few hundred highly shared, low-generation-probability nucleotide sequences. For each public chain, a later analysis derived a clonal expansion index from normalized ranks of inferred template counts within each repertoire. A later analysis computed generation probabilities with a VDJ recombination model fitted to out-of-frame rearrangements, and checked the results against IGoR. A later analysis scored TCR-TCR, TCR-HLA and TCR-CMV co-occurrence with hypergeometric tests, applying a repertoire-size bias correction to TCR pairs. In a later analysis, false discovery rates were estimated by permuting HLA or CMV assignments 20 times. A later analysis grouped co-occurring TCRs with DBSCAN, adding TCRdist sequence similarity when clustering within HLA-allele-positive subsets. Repertoires with fewer than 30,000 or more than 120,000 public chains, plus five repertoires with anomalous nucleotide sharing, were excluded from co-occurrence clustering. The immuneACCESS repertoire file appears here via TCRdb, limited to in-frame rearrangements. These files lack a portion of the clones; in checked studies, under half of the deficit traces to unresolved V genes, and the cause of the others is not known. The DNA gave D and trimming, while V, J and clone size come from that table. The sample has approximately 90,000 clones on record, roughly three quarters of them singletons. Jointly, the top ten make up more than 3.5% of the sample.

The cohort consisted of some 730 healthy bone marrow donors. All cohort members were sampled while nominally healthy, although unrecorded immune exposures were likely present. The donor tested CMV seronegative and was one of the 352 seronegative cohort members. A peripheral blood sample was provided by each donor, and peripheral blood mononuclear cells were used for TCR beta sequencing. The Qiagen DNeasy Blood Extraction Kit was used to extract genomic DNA from the blood cell samples. Specimen: PBMCs. The origin of this receptor is a man under 40 in good health and CMV-seronegative. Recombination joined TRBV2 with TRBJ1-5; 6 matching bases give a weak D call of TRBD1. The CDR3 protein sequence reads: CASSGGGGHSNQPQHF. The DNA sequence is as follows: TGTGCCAGCAGTGGGGGAGGGGGGCATAGCAATCAGCCCCAGCATTTT. The entire variable domain, with the stretches around the CDR3 drawn from the reference TRBV2 and TRBJ1-5 proteins, is EPEVTQTPSHQVTQMGQEVILRCVPISNHLYFYWYRQILGQKVEFLVSFYNNEISEKSEIFDDQFSVERPDGSNFTLKIRSTKLEDSAMYFCASSGGGGHSNQPQHFGDGTRLSIL.